The 14 T cell receptor beta chains listed next were all sequenced from one sample in a study of metastatic and nonmetastatic thyroid tumors. TCRdb re-called clones from the PCR reads using MiXCR. This table holds 35,000 to 50,000 clones, roughly 27% found once. Thyroid surgery had not been preceded by any treatment in any patient. The specimen was blood. The receptors were sampled from a male donor with papillary thyroid cancer or a benign thyroid nodule (not recorded which). Some clones in this sample may be carry-over from other donors' samples.

This clone was observed a handful of times. The rearrangement links TRBV6-1 to TRBJ2-7; a possible D gene is TRBD1 (6 bases). The V gene lost 7 bases and the J gene lost 0 bases, with 16 bases spanning the gap. The CDR3 contains 15 residues. Germline CDR1 reads MNHNS; CDR2 reads SASEGT. The CDR3 DNA sequence: TGTGCCAGCAAATTCCTACCGGACAGCTCCTACGAGCAGTACTTC. Residues: CASKFLPDSSYEQYF.

In its sample, this clone was seen a few times. Its ends do not fully match the called genes, so a read error is possible. This chain joins TRBV6-4 and TRBJ2-3; 9 bases align to TRBD2. The CDR3 length is 16 residues. Germline CDR1 is MRHNA and CDR2 is SNTAGT. Here the CDR3 reads CASSELSGGSTDKQYF. The CDR3 DNA is TGTGCCAGCAGTGAACTCAGCGGGGGGAGTACGGATAAGCAGTATTTT.

The chain links TRBV11-2 to TRBJ1-6; TRBD1 agrees at 9 bases. Germline CDR1 is SGHAT and CDR2 is FQNNGV. V gave up 1 base and J gave up 11 bases; unmatched junction bases: 6. CDR3 length: 15 residues. In DNA form, the CDR3 reads TGTGCCAGCAGCTTAGGCGGACAGGGGATCCCACCCCTCCACTTT. Its protein product is CASSLGGQGIPPLHF.

This clone was seen at least ten times. The chain couples TRBV7-3 to TRBJ2-1; D is undetermined. The CDR3 is 16 amino acids. Trimming shortened V by 1 base and J by 6 bases, and 16 bases separated the two germline ends. CDR1 is SGHTA and CDR2 is FQGTGA in the germline V gene. The CDR3, as DNA: TGTGCCAGCAGCTTAAACGTCGCGACCCCGTCCAATGAGCAGTTCTTC. Amino acid sequence: CASSLNVATPSNEQFF.

This clone was seen at least ten times. This sequence joins TRBV27 and TRBJ2-2; D gene unclear. The CDR3 is made up of 12 amino acids. V lost 5 bases and J 5 bases, leaving 6 bases between the germline ends. Germline CDR1 reads MNHEY; CDR2 reads SMNVEV (reference sequence). The CDR3 reads CASSLRTGELFF. Written as DNA, the CDR3 is TGTGCCAGCAGTCTTAGGACCGGGGAGCTGTTTTTT.

This clone appeared a few times. The junction departs from the called germline gene at one end, perhaps through a read error. V gene TRBV6-1 combines with J gene TRBJ2-7; TRBD1 is a possible D gene (6 bases). From germline, CDR1 is MNHNS and CDR2 SASEGT. The CDR3 contains 13 residues. The CDR3 DNA reads TGTACCAGCAGTCCCGGGACATCCTACGAGCAGTACTTC. Residues: CTSSPGTSYEQYF.

About this clone: Sequence at one end of the junction differs from germline and may be a read error. In nucleotides, the CDR3 is TGTGCCAGAAGCTTTCTATCGGGAGAAGCCTCATACGAGCAGGACTTC. Its translation is CARSFLSGEASYEQDF. The chain has TRBV7-8 and TRBJ2-7, with D possibly matching TRBD2 (6 bases). This CDR3 is built from 16 residues. Germline lookup yields CDR1 SGHVS and CDR2 FQNEAQ.

Ten or more counts support this clone. This may stem from a read error, because a much larger clone lies one nucleotide away. This chain connects TRBV25-1 to TRBJ2-7; TRBD1 matches 9 bases. The CDR3 sequence is 18 residues long. V gave up 4 bases and J gave up 5 bases; unmatched junction bases: 18. From germline, CDR1 is MGHDK and CDR2 SYGVNS. CDR3 coding DNA: TGTGCCAGCAGTGCCCCCTCCGGGACAGGGATAATCACTCACGAGCAGTACTTC. Translating it yields CASSAPSGTGIITHEQYF.

This clone was seen more than once but under ten times. The chain has TRBV11-2 and TRBJ2-1, with D maybe TRBD1 (6 bases). Germline assignment: CDR1 SGHAT and CDR2 FQNNGV. V was trimmed by 4 bases and J by 9 bases, leaving 13 bases between them. CDR3 length equals 13 residues. Here the CDR3 reads CASSYSGAGEQFF. CDR3 nucleotide sequence: TGTGCCAGCAGCTACTCAGGGGCGGGTGAGCAGTTCTTC. Full variable domain (rest looked up from reference TRBV11-2 and TRBJ2-1): EAGVAQSPRYKIIEKRQSVAFWCNPISGHATLYWYQQILGQGPKLLIQFQNNGVVDDSQLPKDRFSAERLKGVDSTLKIQPAKLEDSAVYLCASSYSGAGEQFFGPGTRLTVL.

The chain employs TRBV6-2 or TRBV6-3 and TRBJ2-1; 10 bases line up with TRBD2. The CDR3 is made up of 17 amino acids. The germline V gene has CDR1 MNHEY and CDR2 SVGEGT. With V trimmed by 2 bases and J by 9 bases, 13 bases remained unmatched. CDR3 DNA sequence: TGTGCCAGCAGTTACCTCTTCGGAGCGGGAGGGCCCGGTGAGCAGTTCTTC. Protein product: CASSYLFGAGGPGEQFF.

This clone has a count of ten or more. This chain joins TRBV14 and TRBJ1-4; tentative D call: TRBD1 (5 bases). The CDR3 is 13 residues long. Trimming left V 3 bases short and J 14 bases short, with 16 bases between. Germline V gene lookup returns CDR1 SGHDN and CDR2 FVKESK. The CDR3 region has the DNA TGTGCCAGCAGCCATTCTGCCTCCGGGACTCTGTTTTTT. Its translation: CASSHSASGTLFF.

In this sample, this clone turned up many times. This chain connects TRBV29-1 to TRBJ2-5, with TRBD1 identical over 8 bases. From germline, CDR1 is SQVTM and CDR2 ANQGSEA. CDR3 size: 13 residues. V lost 5 bases to trimming and J lost 4 bases; unmatched junction nucleotides: 6. The CDR3: CSVSGQGVETQYF. As DNA, the CDR3 is TGCAGCGTTTCAGGACAGGGAGTAGAGACCCAGTACTTC.

V usage is TRBV12-3 or TRBV12-4 and J usage is TRBJ2-7; D is unclear. The germline V and J ends were trimmed by 0 bases and 4 bases, with 13 bases remaining between them. This CDR3 is 15 amino acids long. The CDR3 nucleotides read TGTGCCAGCAGTTTAGCCGATCGCCCTGGGTACGAGCAGTACTTC. Translated, it gives CASSLADRPGYEQYF.

V gene TRBV20-1 combines with J gene TRBJ1-5; D not resolved. The germline CDR1 and CDR2 sequences are DFQATT and SNEGSKA (reference sequence). The V end was cut by 5 bases, the J end by 7 bases, with 21 bases between. CDR3 length: 15 residues. The CDR3 loop reads CSARRPGPVNQPQHF. As DNA, the CDR3 is TGCAGTGCTCGACGTCCCGGGCCTGTGAACCAGCCCCAGCATTTT.